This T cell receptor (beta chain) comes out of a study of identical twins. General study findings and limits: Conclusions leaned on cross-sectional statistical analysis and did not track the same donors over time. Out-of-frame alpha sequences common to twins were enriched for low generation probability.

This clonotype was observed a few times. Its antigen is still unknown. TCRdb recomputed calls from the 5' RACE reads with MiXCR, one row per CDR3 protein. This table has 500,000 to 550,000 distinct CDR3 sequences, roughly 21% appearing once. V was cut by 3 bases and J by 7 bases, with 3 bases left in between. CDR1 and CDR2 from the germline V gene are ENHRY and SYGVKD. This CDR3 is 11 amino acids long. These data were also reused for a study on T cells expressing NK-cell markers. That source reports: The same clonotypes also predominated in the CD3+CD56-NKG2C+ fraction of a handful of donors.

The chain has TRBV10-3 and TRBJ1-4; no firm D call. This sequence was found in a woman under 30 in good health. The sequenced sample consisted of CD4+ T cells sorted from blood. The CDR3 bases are TGTGCCATCAGTGAAGGTGAAAAACTGTTTTTT. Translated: CAISEGEKLFF.